The clone carrying this TCR beta chain was picked up many times. What it recognizes is unknown. This sample was taken from a study of T-cell memory formation after mild COVID-19. Study outcomes and limitations: Chiefly within CM and EM were the contracting CD4+ clones; CD8+ ones were within EMRA. Whether day 37 second-wave clones are SARS-CoV-2-specific was not confirmed.

TCRdb redid the calling of the 5' RACE reads with MiXCR, one entry per CDR3 protein. The sample has about 560,000 distinct CDR3 sequences; approximately 15% are singletons. Sequencing was performed on PBMCs or a T cell subset sorted from them (not recorded which). This receptor was obtained from an adult woman who had mild COVID-19 (a few samples of this study predate the infection). Cell type and time point are not known.

The CDR3 loop reads CASSRGYGYTF. CDR3 bases: TGTGCCAGCTCTAGGGGGTATGGCTACACCTTC. The chain employs TRBV2 and TRBJ1-2; tentative D call: TRBD1 (6 bases). Per the germline V gene, CDR1 is SNHLY and CDR2 is FYNNEI. Trimming removed 8 bases at V and 5 bases at J, with 9 bases between. The CDR3 consists of 11 residues.